Listed below are T cell receptor beta chains from one sample, sequenced in a study of CD8+ T cells in alopecia areata. Produced via immunoSEQ multiplex PCR; TCRdb's table is partial and in-frame only. The data show approximately 150,000 clones, about 54% seen once. Input material: CD4+ T cells sorted from blood. Receptors originate from a human donor in good health. CDR3s include the opening cysteine and the closing phenylalanine or tryptophan. The D gene is left open where the match is weak. Clone size, where shown, is once, few, many, or a class for clones that have expanded.

j_gene | abundance | v_gene | d_gene | CDR3nt | CDR3aa
TRBJ1-2 | few | TRBV5-1 | TRBD1 | TGCGCCAGCAGCCCCGGGACAGGGGGCTCGGGCTATGGCTACACCTTC | CASSPGTGGSGYGYTF
TRBJ1-1 | once | TRBV30 | . | TGTGCCTGGAGTGTACAAGCAAACACTGAAGCTTTCTTT | CAWSVQANTEAFF
TRBJ1-4 | . | TRBV7-9 | . | TGTGCCAGCAGACTGGGACTCGGAGGTGAAAAACTGTTTTTT | CASRLGLGGEKLFF
TRBJ2-7 | . | TRBV2 | . | TGTGCCAGCAGGACCCTAAAGGGTCCCTACGAGCAGTACTTC | CASRTLKGPYEQYF
TRBJ2-3 | . | TRBV5-6 | TRBD2 | TGTGCCAGCAGCTTAGAGTTAGCGGGACCCACAGATACGCAGTATTTT | CASSLELAGPTDTQYF
TRBJ2-7 | . | TRBV11-2 | . | TGTGCCAGCAGCCTCACTAGCAAACCCTACGAGCAGTACTTC | CASSLTSKPYEQYF
TRBJ1-2 | . | TRBV30 | TRBD1 | TGTGCCTGGCGCCCGGGACAGGCGGGTGGCTACACCTTC | CAWRPGQAGGYTF
TRBJ1-3 | few | TRBV7-9 | TRBD1 | TGTGCCAGCAACTCCGGGACAGGCAGGAAGGCCATATATTTT | CASNSGTGRKAIYF
TRBJ2-1 | . | TRBV29-1 | TRBD2 | TGCAGCGTAGAAGGGACTAGCGGGAGGGGTAGCTCCTACAATGAGCAGTTCTTC | CSVEGTSGRGSSYNEQFF
TRBJ1-5 | few | TRBV15 | TRBD1 | TGTGCCACCAGCAGAGGTATGCGGACAGGGTTTCATCAGCCCCAGCATTTT | CATSRGMRTGFHQPQHF
TRBJ2-5 | . | TRBV29-1 | . | TGCAGCGTTGTAACAGACTGGGAGACCCAGTACTTC | CSVVTDWETQYF
TRBJ2-5 | . | TRBV9 | TRBD2 | TGTGCCAGCAGCGTAGTGGCTAGCGGACACCAGTACTTC | CASSVVASGHQYF
TRBJ1-5 | . | TRBV30 | . | TGTGCCTGGAGTCAGGAGGTGCATCGCAATCAGCCCCAGCATTTT | CAWSQEVHRNQPQHF
TRBJ2-1 | . | TRBV7-9 | TRBD1 | TGTGCCAGCAGCTTCGTGACAGGGGAAGGCAATGAGCAGTTCTTC | CASSFVTGEGNEQFF
TRBJ1-5 | . | TRBV30 | . | TGTGCCTGGAGTGTACTAGGCGCGCAGGAGCCCCAGCATTTT | CAWSVLGAQEPQHF
TRBJ1-2 | . | TRBV30 | . | TGTGCCTGGAGTACGGACGGTAACTATGGCTACACCTTC | CAWSTDGNYGYTF
TRBJ1-5 | . | TRBV4-2 | . | TGTGCCAGCAGCCCGGCCTCTGGGAATCAGCCCCAGCATTTT | CASSPASGNQPQHF
TRBJ1-5 | . | TRBV28 | TRBD1 | TGTGCCAGCAGAAATGGACAGGCTAATCAGCCCCAGCATTTT | CASRNGQANQPQHF
TRBJ1-2 | . | TRBV18 | . | TGTGCCAGCTCACCATCGGGGGGGAACTATGGCTACACCTTC | CASSPSGGNYGYTF
TRBJ2-2 | few | TRBV7-9 | TRBD2 | TGTGCCAGCAGCCCTTGGGGACTAGCGGAAAACACCGGGGAGCTGTTTTTT | CASSPWGLAENTGELFF
TRBJ2-7 | . | TRBV6-6 | . | TGTGCCAGCAAAGATCCGGGACTGCCCCCTTACGAGCAGTACTTC | CASKDPGLPPYEQYF
TRBJ2-7 | few | TRBV25-1 | TRBD1 | TGTGCCAGCAGTAGGACAGGGCACGAGCAGTACTTC | CASSRTGHEQYF
TRBJ1-2 | . | TRBV19 | . | TGTGCCAGTAGCTCTCGCCGCCAGGGACCAAACTATGGCTACACCTTC | CASSSRRQGPNYGYTF
TRBJ2-1 | . | TRBV30 | . | TGTGCCTGGGGTCATACGAGCTCCTACAATGAGCAGTTCTTC | CAWGHTSSYNEQFF
TRBJ1-2 | few | TRBV7-8 | . | TGTGCCAGCAGCCGAGGACAGACCAACTATGGCTACACCTTC | CASSRGQTNYGYTF
TRBJ2-7 | few | TRBV5-1 | TRBD1 | TGCGCCAGCAGCCCCACCTTCCGGGACAGGTTTTCCTACGAGCAGTACTTC | CASSPTFRDRFSYEQYF
TRBJ1-5 | . | TRBV30 | . | TGTGCCTGGAGTGTACGCGAGGGTCAGCCCCAGCATTTT | CAWSVREGQPQHF
TRBJ2-1 | . | TRBV5-1 | . | TGCGCCAGCAGCTTGGGCGCCGGGCTCGGCGGCGTTAATGAGCAGTTCTTC | CASSLGAGLGGVNEQFF
TRBJ2-1 | . | TRBV5-4 | TRBD2 | TGTGCCAGCAGCTTGGACGGGAGGTATGATGAGCAGTTCTTC | CASSLDGRYDEQFF
TRBJ2-1 | . | TRBV11-1 | TRBD2 | TGTGCCAGCAGCTCTCAAGTAGGGCTAGCGGGAGAAAAGCAGTTCTTC | CASSSQVGLAGEKQFF
TRBJ1-4 | . | TRBV7-9 | . | TGTGCCAGCAGCTTTAGTGGTATGGAAAAACTGTTTTTT | CASSFSGMEKLFF
TRBJ2-1 | . | TRBV12-5 | TRBD2 | TGTGCTAGTGGTTTCTACCTGAGCGGGAGGGCCGGCAATGAGCAGTTCTTC | CASGFYLSGRAGNEQFF
TRBJ2-1 | few | TRBV5-6 | . | TGTGCCAGCAGCTTCGGACAATCCTACAATGAGCAGTTCTTC | CASSFGQSYNEQFF
TRBJ2-1 | . | TRBV29-1 | TRBD2 | TGCAGCGTTGAAAAAGGACTAGCGTCTAATGAGCAGTTCTTC | CSVEKGLASNEQFF
TRBJ2-6 | few | TRBV29-1 | . | TGCAGCGTCAGACTCTCTGGGGCCAACGTCCTGACTTTC | CSVRLSGANVLTF
TRBJ2-7 | . | TRBV29-1 | . | TGCAGCGCTACAACGGATTGGATCTCCTACGAGCAGTACTTC | CSATTDWISYEQYF
TRBJ1-5 | . | TRBV29-1 | . | TGCAGCGTTGTTACGGGACACAGCAATCAGCCCCAGCATTTT | CSVVTGHSNQPQHF
TRBJ2-2 | . | TRBV29-1 | . | TGCAGCGTGTTGACGACCTACGACCCCGGGGAGCTGTTTTTT | CSVLTTYDPGELFF
TRBJ2-1 | . | TRBV29-1 | TRBD2 | TGCAGCGTTGCGCCTAGCGGGAGGGGGGATGAGCAGTTCTTC | CSVAPSGRGDEQFF
TRBJ2-5 | . | TRBV5-6 | . | TGTGCCAGCAGCTTGTCCGGGTTAGAGACCCAGTACTTC | CASSLSGLETQYF
TRBJ1-1 | few | TRBV6-6 | . | TGTGCCAGCAGCCAACTCGGGGGAACTGAAGCTTTCTTT | CASSQLGGTEAFF
TRBJ1-1 | . | TRBV4-1 | TRBD1 | TGCGCCAGCAGCCAGTCGGACAGGGGGAAAATGAACACTGAAGCTTTCTTT | CASSQSDRGKMNTEAFF
TRBJ1-1 | . | TRBV5-1 | . | TGCGCCAGCAGCTATTCCGGGACATTGAACACTGAAGCTTTCTTT | CASSYSGTLNTEAFF
TRBJ1-5 | . | TRBV5-6 | TRBD1 | TGTGCCAGCAGCCCGGGACAGGGGGACAATCAGCCCCAGCATTTT | CASSPGQGDNQPQHF
TRBJ2-1 | many | TRBV7-9 | TRBD2 | TGTGCCAGCAGCTTAGCACGGACTAGTCAAGATGAGCAGTTCTTC | CASSLARTSQDEQFF
TRBJ1-2 | few | TRBV29-1 | . | TGCAGCGTTTACGATTTTAACTATGGCTACACCTTC | CSVYDFNYGYTF